The 30 T cell receptor beta chains presented below share a single source sample, sequenced in a study of T cells in Graves' hyperthyroidism and ophthalmopathy. The CDR3 regions of TCR beta were amplified from RNA transcripts. Researchers ran a first-round RT-PCR on the TCR CDR3 using the HTBI primer set. TCRdb reanalysed the multiplex PCR reads using MiXCR and keeps one entry per CDR3 protein. The sample has more than 550,000 distinct CDR3 sequences; under 20% are singletons. Sequencing used blood. These receptors were collected from a woman between 45 and 60 years old with Graves' hyperthyroidism that later progressed to Graves' ophthalmopathy.

This clonotype was observed a few times. The genes are TRBV6-4 and TRBJ2-2; 7 bases agree with TRBD1. Germline V lookup: CDR1 MRHNA, CDR2 SNTAGT. The V segment lost 5 bases and the J segment 4 bases; nucleotides outside the gene matches: 4. This CDR3 has 14 amino acids. CDR3 nucleotide sequence: TGTGCCAGCAGTCGACAGGGTGGCACCGGGGAGCTGTTTTTT. Translated: CASSRQGGTGELFF.

There are a few counts of this clonotype. The chain combines TRBV6-7 with TRBJ1-2; 7 bases align to TRBD1. TRBV6-7 qualifies as an ORF whose function is uncertain. The CDR3 consists of 13 residues. V lost 11 bases and J lost 4; bases outside the gene matches: 10. The CDR3 DNA is TGTGCCCGACAGGGATTTCGTGGCTATGGCTACACCTTC. It specifies CARQGFRGYGYTF.

This clonotype has only a few counts. The chain has TRBV19 and TRBJ1-5, with D unresolved. Trimming removed 10 bases from V and 0 bases from J, with 16 bases in between. Per the germline V gene, CDR1 is LNHDA and CDR2 is SQIVND (reference sequence). The CDR3 has 15 amino acids. CDR3 nucleotide sequence: TGTGCCACTAAAGTGGTAGGGAATAGCAATCAGCCCCAGCATTTT. It codes for CATKVVGNSNQPQHF. Full variable domain (outside the CDR3, taken from reference TRBV19 and TRBJ1-5): DGGITQSPKYLFRKEGQNVTLSCEQNLNHDAMYWYRQDPGQGLRLIYYSQIVNDFQKGDIAEGYSVSREKKESFPLTVTSAQKNPTAFYLCATKVVGNSNQPQHFGDGTRLSIL.

This clonotype has a count of ten or more. This sequence joins TRBV3-1 and TRBJ2-1, with unresolved D. This CDR3 comprises 13 residues. From germline, CDR1 is LGHDT and CDR2 YNNKEL (reference sequence). V was pared by 2 bases and J by 7 bases, with 9 bases between. The CDR3 DNA sequence: TGTGCCAGCAGCCAAACTCCTTTAAATGAGCAGTTCTTC. Its protein product is CASSQTPLNEQFF.

This clonotype was found once. The rearrangement uses TRBV20-1 and TRBJ2-7; 11 nucleotides line up with TRBD1. CDR3 length: 11 residues. The junction had 1 base not matched to a gene; V was cut back by 6 bases and J by 6 bases. CDR1 DFQATT and CDR2 SNEGSKA come from the germline V gene (reference sequence). CDR3 nucleotide sequence: TGCAGTGCCGGGACAGGGGGCGAGCAGTACTTC. Its translation is CSAGTGGEQYF.

This sequence joins TRBV7-2 and TRBJ2-5; D gene unclear. Between the trimmed V and J ends, which lost 5 bases and 8 bases, there was a span of 15 bases. The length of the CDR3 is 13 residues. Germline V gene sequence: CDR1 SGHTA, CDR2 FQGNSA. The DNA of the CDR3 is TGTGCCAGCAGCAGGACGGACGGTCTAACCCAGTACTTC. Protein: CASSRTDGLTQYF.

This clonotype has just a few counts. The V gene is TRBV13, the J gene TRBJ2-1, with 7 bases that match TRBD1. Per the germline V gene, CDR1 is PRHDT and CDR2 is FYEKMQ (reference sequence). The junction had 8 bases not matched to a gene; V was cut back by 4 bases and J by 5 bases. CDR3 size: 15 residues. CDR3 in amino acids: CASSSLQGIDNEQFF. The CDR3 bases are TGTGCCAGCAGCTCCCTACAGGGGATTGACAATGAGCAGTTCTTC.

This clonotype was counted many times. The genes are TRBV7-3 and TRBJ2-5; a possible D gene is TRBD2 (6 bases). V was cut by 3 bases and J by 5 bases, with 16 bases left in between. Germline assignment: CDR1 SGHTA and CDR2 FQGTGA. The CDR3 runs to 15 residues. The CDR3, as DNA: TGTGCCAGCAGCTTGGGTGACAGTGGGGGGGAGACCCAGTACTTC. As protein: CASSLGDSGGETQYF. Supplemented by reference TRBV7-3 and TRBJ2-5, the full variable domain reads GAGVSQTPSNKVTEKGKYVELRCDPISGHTALYWYRQSLGQGPEFLIYFQGTGAADDSGLPNDRFFAVRPEGSVSTLKIQRTERGDSAVYLCASSLGDSGGETQYFGPGTRLLVL.

A few counts support this clonotype. A junction boundary mismatches the germline segment, possibly from a read error. The genes are TRBV9 and TRBJ1-1; TRBD1 matches 9 bases. From germline, CDR1 is SGDLS and CDR2 YYNGEE. The CDR3 extends over 15 amino acids. The CDR3 DNA is TGTGCCAGCAGCGTAGTTGGGACAGGGAACGCTGAAGCTTTCTTT. Protein product: CASSVVGTGNAEAFF. Full variable domain (outside the CDR3, taken from reference TRBV9 and TRBJ1-1): DSGVTQTPKHLITATGQRVTLRCSPRSGDLSVYWYQQSLDQGLQFLIQYYNGEERAKGNILERFSAQQFPDLHSELNLSSLELGDSALYFCASSVVGTGNAEAFFGQGTRLTVV.

This clonotype was counted ten times or more. The chain recombines TRBV24-1 with TRBJ1-1; the D is unclear. CDR3 length equals 13 residues. The V gene's germline CDR1 is KGHDR and CDR2 SFDVKD. Trimming cost V 9 bases and J 4 bases, with 14 bases left between them. The CDR3 spells CATSDGVGTEAFF. The CDR3 DNA follows: TGTGCCACCTCCGACGGGGTTGGCACTGAAGCTTTCTTT.

This clonotype was counted a few times. The V call is TRBV20-1, the J call TRBJ2-6, with 7 bases identical to TRBD1. CDR1 and CDR2 (germline): DFQATT, SNEGSKA (reference sequence). The ends lost 6 bases at V and 3 bases at J; junction bases unmatched: 5. The CDR3 sequence is 14 residues long. The CDR3 here is CSATTGSGANVLTF. CDR3 DNA sequence: TGCAGTGCCACGACAGGGAGTGGGGCCAACGTCCTGACTTTC.

In its sample, this clonotype was seen many times. The chain joins TRBV2 to TRBJ1-1; no clear D gene. This CDR3 has 14 residues. The V end lost 6 bases, the J end lost 0 bases, and 11 bases lay between the germline ends. CDR1 and CDR2 (germline): SNHLY, FYNNEI. The CDR3 coding sequence is TGTGCCAGCAGCTCTTTCGTAGTGAACACTGAAGCTTTCTTT. Protein product: CASSSFVVNTEAFF. The full variable domain, its missing parts supplied by reference TRBV2 and TRBJ1-1, is EPEVTQTPSHQVTQMGQEVILRCVPISNHLYFYWYRQILGQKVEFLVSFYNNEISEKSEIFDDQFSVERPDGSNFTLKIRSTKLEDSAMYFCASSSFVVNTEAFFGQGTRLTVV.

In its sample, this clonotype was seen many times. CDR3 in amino acids: CASSEWLRDTQETQYF. The CDR3 bases are TGTGCCAGCAGTGAATGGCTCAGGGACACTCAAGAGACCCAGTACTTC. This chain connects TRBV6-1 to TRBJ2-5; a possible D gene is TRBD1 (6 bases). Germline CDR1 MNHNS, CDR2 SASEGT. This CDR3 has 16 residues. The germline V and J ends were trimmed by 2 bases and 2 bases, with 15 bases remaining between them.

The CDR3 DNA follows: TGTGCCAGCAGCCTAAATCAGGCGGGGAATGAGCAGTTCTTC. Translating gives CASSLNQAGNEQFF. The chain uses TRBV7-9 and TRBJ2-1; D perhaps matches TRBD2 (6 bases). Germline V gives CDR1 SEHNR, CDR2 FQNEAQ (reference sequence). Trimming cost V 5 bases and J 7 bases, with 15 bases left between them. This CDR3 spans 14 amino acids.

This clonotype was counted ten times or more. This chain joins TRBV12-3 or TRBV12-4 and TRBJ2-1; D is unclear. The CDR3 is made up of 17 amino acids. V dropped 8 bases and J dropped 4 bases, with 24 bases sitting between them. CDR3 in DNA: TGTGCCAGCCTTGGGATGCTAGACGAGTCTCTATACAATGAGCAGTTCTTC. Protein: CASLGMLDESLYNEQFF.

This clonotype was seen only a few times. The chain is built from TRBV13 and TRBJ1-3; no clear D gene. CDR1 is PRHDT, CDR2 FYEKMQ, per germline (reference sequence). There are 13 residues in the CDR3. V shed 2 bases and J shed 5 bases, with 7 bases lying between them. The CDR3 is CASSLTERNTIYF. The CDR3 DNA sequence: TGTGCCAGCAGCTTAACGGAAAGAAACACCATATATTTT.

The CDR3 spells CASSPTRGGGDLNTEAFF. CDR3 coding DNA: TGTGCCAGCTCACCTACTCGAGGGGGGGGGGATCTGAACACTGAAGCTTTCTTT. This chain uses TRBV18 with TRBJ1-1; possible D gene TRBD1, 6 bases. V gave up 3 bases and J gave up 0 bases, with 20 bases separating them. The CDR3 loop spans 18 amino acids. CDR1 KGHSH and CDR2 LQKENI come from the germline V gene.

The rearrangement joins TRBV19 to TRBJ1-2; D is unresolved. Germline-derived CDR1 and CDR2 are LNHDA and SQIVND (reference sequence). This CDR3 spans 16 amino acids. V shed 3 bases and J shed 5 bases, with 19 bases lying between them. CDR3 sequence: CASSMGFGQVNYGYTF. In nucleotides, the CDR3 is TGTGCCAGTAGTATGGGATTTGGGCAGGTGAATTATGGCTACACCTTC.

This clonotype was recorded a few times. The chain couples TRBV3-1 to TRBJ1-2; no clear D gene. Germline loops: CDR1 LGHDT, CDR2 YNNKEL (reference sequence). The ends were cut back, 2 bases at V and 7 bases at J, with 17 bases in the middle. There are 15 residues in the CDR3. CDR3 sequence: CASSQFGGEHFGYTF. In DNA form, the CDR3 reads TGTGCCAGCAGCCAATTTGGCGGGGAGCATTTTGGCTACACCTTC.

Comments on this clonotype: Mismatch with germline at one junction end may stem from a read error. This chain connects TRBV10-3 to TRBJ1-1; D is unclear. The CDR3 covers 14 residues. CDR1 ENHRY and CDR2 SYGVKD come from the germline V gene. The DNA for the CDR3 is TGTGCCTTCAGTGGACCAGACATGGTCACTGAAGCTTTCTTT. Translating gives CAFSGPDMVTEAFF.

This clonotype was picked up many times. The chain is built from TRBV3-1 and TRBJ2-2; weak D call: TRBD2 (6 bases). The V gene's germline CDR1 is LGHDT and CDR2 YNNKEL (reference sequence). V lost 0 bases and J lost 1, with 12 bases in between. This CDR3 region has 17 residues. CDR3 in amino acids: CASSQEPRGWNTGELFF. The CDR3 bases are TGTGCCAGCAGCCAAGAACCACGGGGGTGGAACACCGGGGAGCTGTTTTTT. The full variable domain, in which reference TRBV3-1 and TRBJ2-2 provide the parts outside the CDR3, is DTAVSQTPKYLVTQMGNDKSIKCEQNLGHDTMYWYKQDSKKFLKIMFSYNNKELIINETVPNRFSPKSPDKAHLNLHINSLELGDSAVYFCASSQEPRGWNTGELFFGEGSRLTVL.

The V gene is TRBV5-1, the J gene TRBJ1-2; D might be TRBD1 (6 bases). CDR3 length: 14 amino acids. The V end was cut by 3 bases, the J end by 8 bases, with 17 bases between. CDR1 is SGHRS and CDR2 is YFSETQ in the germline V gene. The CDR3 spells CASSWGTSDSGYTF. The CDR3 nucleotides read TGCGCCAGCAGCTGGGGTACATCGGACAGCGGCTACACCTTC.

The chain carries TRBV24-1 and TRBJ2-7, with D perhaps matching TRBD1 or TRBD2 (5 bases each). The V gene lost 10 bases and the J gene lost 0 bases, with 12 bases spanning the gap. This CDR3 is built from 13 residues. The germline CDR1 and CDR2 sequences are KGHDR and SFDVKD. The CDR3 region is CATRDGGSYEQYF. Written as DNA, the CDR3 is TGTGCCACTAGGGACGGAGGCTCCTACGAGCAGTACTTC.

This clonotype was counted ten times or more. The V call is TRBV11-2, the J call TRBJ2-7; D is uncertain. The germline V and J ends were trimmed by 0 bases and 0 bases, with 9 bases remaining between them. Germline V gene sequence: CDR1 SGHAT, CDR2 FQNNGV. This CDR3 is built from 15 residues. The DNA for the CDR3 is TGTGCCAGCAGCTTAGACATCGGTAGCTCCTACGAGCAGTACTTC. This translates into CASSLDIGSSYEQYF. The full variable domain, with the rest looked up from reference TRBV11-2 and TRBJ2-7, is EAGVAQSPRYKIIEKRQSVAFWCNPISGHATLYWYQQILGQGPKLLIQFQNNGVVDDSQLPKDRFSAERLKGVDSTLKIQPAKLEDSAVYLCASSLDIGSSYEQYFGPGTRLTVT.

In this sample, this clonotype turned up many times. The chain joins TRBV30 to TRBJ2-5, with TRBD1 matching over 11 bases. Germline V gene data show CDR1 as GTSNPN and CDR2 as SVGIG (reference sequence). This CDR3 is 15 amino acids long. The V segment lost 1 base and the J segment 5 bases; nucleotides outside the gene matches: 6. This CDR3 is CAWSEGQGAEETQYF. CDR3 DNA sequence: TGTGCCTGGAGTGAAGGACAGGGGGCAGAGGAGACCCAGTACTTC.

In the case of this clonotype: A much more abundant neighbour one base away suggests this may be a read error. This sequence joins TRBV2 and TRBJ2-2; 10 nucleotides agree with TRBD2. The CDR3 consists of 14 residues. Germline V lookup: CDR1 SNHLY, CDR2 FYNNEI. The DNA of the CDR3 is TGTGCCAGCGCACTAGCGGGGCTCACCGGGGGGCTGTTTTTT. Translating it yields CASALAGLTGGLFF.

This clonotype was seen only a few times. The chain uses TRBV6-5 and TRBJ2-7; D is undetermined. The germline V gene encodes CDR1 MNHEY and CDR2 SVGAGI. The V and J ends lost 2 bases and 1 base respectively, with 12 bases between them. CDR3 size: 15 residues. In DNA, the CDR3 is TGTGCCAGCAGTTACGGAGAGGCTATATCCTACGAGCAGTACTTC. As protein: CASSYGEAISYEQYF.

The chain joins TRBV18 to TRBJ1-6; possibly TRBD1 for D (6 bases). The CDR3 runs to 15 residues. CDR1 and CDR2 (germline): KGHSH, LQKENI. V was trimmed by 0 bases and J by 6 bases, leaving 9 bases between them. CDR3: CASSPPGGVNSPLHF. The CDR3 DNA reads as TGTGCCAGCTCACCACCGGGGGGCGTTAATTCACCCCTCCACTTT.

Turning to this clonotype: A much more abundant neighbour one base away suggests this may be a read error. The V call is TRBV30, the J call TRBJ1-6; possibly TRBD1 for D (5 bases). The V gene's germline CDR1 is GTSNPN and CDR2 SVGIG (reference sequence). The CDR3 covers 13 residues. The CDR3 protein is CDWGTDYNSPLHF. Here the CDR3 DNA reads TGTGACTGGGGGACGGACTATAATTCACCCCTCCACTTT.

This clonotype was counted only a few times. V usage is TRBV3-1 and J usage is TRBJ2-3, with D perhaps assigned TRBD1 or TRBD2 (5 bases each). The CDR3 consists of 17 residues. Germline lookup yields CDR1 LGHDT and CDR2 YNNKEL (reference sequence). Between the trimmed V and J ends, which lost 0 bases and 4 bases, there was a span of 17 bases. The CDR3 nucleotides are TGTGCCAGCAGCCAAGATTGGTCGGGGCCTCTTGCAGATACGCAGTATTTT. This codes for CASSQDWSGPLADTQYF.